Detailed here is one T cell receptor beta chain. What it binds is unknown. The sample belongs to a study of cytomegalovirus exposure and HLA in healthy donors. Study-level points and caveats: Solely CMV serostatus was available to characterize immune exposure.

Amplification used 60 Vbeta primers and 13 Jbeta primers. Some clones are missing from TCRdb's copy, which holds only in-frame ones; the method was immunoSEQ multiplex PCR. The table lists about 170,000 clones. In germline, CDR1 is SGDLS, CDR2 YYNGEE. This CDR3 has 15 residues. V was pared by 4 bases and J by 1 base, with 14 bases between. Sequencing input: PBMCs. This TCR derives from a woman aged 55 to 70 in good health and CMV-seronegative. The chain recombines TRBV9 with TRBJ1-2, with D possibly TRBD1 on 5 matching bases. This chain's CDR3 is CASSPGLSLNYGYTF. Here the CDR3 DNA reads TGTGCCAGCAGCCCGGGACTCAGCCTTAACTATGGCTACACCTTC.